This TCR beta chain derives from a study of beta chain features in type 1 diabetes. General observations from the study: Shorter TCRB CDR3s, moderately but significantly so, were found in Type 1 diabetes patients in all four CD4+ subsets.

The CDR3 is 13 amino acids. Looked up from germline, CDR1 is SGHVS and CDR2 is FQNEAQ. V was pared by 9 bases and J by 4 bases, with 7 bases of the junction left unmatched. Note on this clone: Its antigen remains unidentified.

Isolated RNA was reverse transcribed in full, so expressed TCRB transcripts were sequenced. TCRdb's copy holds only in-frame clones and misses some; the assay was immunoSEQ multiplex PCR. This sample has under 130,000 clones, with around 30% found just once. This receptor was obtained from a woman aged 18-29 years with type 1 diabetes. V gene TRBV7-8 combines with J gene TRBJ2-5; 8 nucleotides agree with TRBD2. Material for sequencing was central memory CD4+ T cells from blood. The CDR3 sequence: CASQRERGETQYF. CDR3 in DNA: TGTGCCAGTCAGCGGGAGAGGGGAGAGACCCAGTACTTC.